This T cell receptor beta chain appears in the sequencing data of a study of T cell responses to AZD1222 COVID-19 vaccine (dated by TCRdb to 2020 to 2023). At the level of the whole study: A total of around 240 trial participants underwent TCR sequencing, of whom nearly 210 had received two doses of AZD1222 and about 25 had received two doses of the MenACWY control vaccine. Trial participants were enrolled by age into subgroups of 18-55, 56-69 and 70-plus years, and about 150, 27 and 61 TCR-sequenced participants, respectively, were included in these subgroups.

The CDR3 regions of human TCRbeta chains were subjected to immunosequencing. In the source study's methods: TCRs in the repertoires were matched against a reference library of SARS-CoV-2-specific TCRs that had been generated with the MIRA antigen-specificity platform. Breadth was defined as the fraction of unique TCRs that were SARS-CoV-2-associated. Depth was defined as the fraction of total T cells that were SARS-CoV-2-associated. Using the MIRA data, each spike-specific TCR was assigned both to the spike region to which the TCR was reactive and to a CD4 or CD8 class. Log10-transformed breadth and depth values were compared by one-way ANOVA with Sidak's multiple comparisons tests. TCRdb holds this immuneACCESS table with in-frame rearrangements only. Some clones are missing; in checked studies, unresolved V genes explain under half, and the rest has no known cause. From that table come the V and J calls and clone size; the DNA was used to work out D and trimming. This sample has roughly 56,000 clones in its table, and 81% of those were observed once. The ten largest clonotypes hold roughly 27% of the sample.

The meaning of the sample's time point label: about 28 days (+/-7) after the second vaccine dose. Because spike-specific TCR depth and breadth did not differ between the two schedules, AZD1222 recipients who got a second dose at roughly 4 weeks were pooled with those who got a second dose at roughly 12 weeks. Samples from vaccinated people were obtained from the UK trials COV001 and COV002, which included a single-blind randomized controlled phase 2/3 trial of AZD1222 (ChAdOx1 nCoV-19) in healthy adults. For TCRbeta chain sequencing, PBMC samples were collected from trial participants at day 0 and at day 28 after the second dose. Deletion took 3 bases off V and 0 bases off J, with a span of 9 bases between the germline ends. The CDR1 and CDR2 encoded by the germline V gene are SGHTA and FQGTGA. Reading from cysteine to phenylalanine, the CDR3 counts 15 amino acids. Of all the DNA, just the CDR3 is kept, 45 bases in frame from base 1.

Comment on this clone: There is no known antigen for this receptor. Base-call qualities are not available, and no considerably larger clone is one nucleotide away.

What the study reported, not specific to this receptor: Because no samples from the day 14 peak response were available, repertoires could be characterized only after the peak T cell response. Most participants were white British and females outnumbered males, and the authors suggested that clonal diversity may have been underestimated. After two AZD1222 doses, both the breadth and the depth of spike-specific TCRs were significantly higher than at day 0 and than in MenACWY recipients. The 56-69-year group was small, and its depth increase did not reach significance, likely because of low power. Only a handful of AZD1222 recipients were SARS-CoV-2 seropositive at baseline, limiting conclusions about previously exposed vaccinees. Reportedly, close to half of the unique spike-specific TCRs recognized epitopes lying outside the regions that are mutated in the B.1.351 and B.1.1.7 variants. The vaccine-associated CD4 TCRs covered the entire spike protein, and the dominant responses fell in regions 160-218 and 743-854.

The clonotype was recovered from an adult who received the AZD1222 COVID-19 vaccine. The chain uses TRBV7-3 and TRBJ2-1; the best D guess is TRBD1, with 5 bases matching. The sequenced sample was peripheral blood, obtained 28 days after the second AZD1222 dose. CDR3 loop: CASSLGPSSYNEQFF. At the DNA level, the sequence is TGTGCCAGCAGCTTGGGGCCCAGCTCCTACAATGAGCAGTTCTTC.